The rows below give T cell receptor beta chains drawn from one sample of a study of technical replicates of blood from a few donors. Repertoires were generated with immunoSEQ multiplex PCR, while TCRdb's copy carries only in-frame clones and drops some. The profile shows some 85,000 clones, 85% to 95% of them singletons. Material: T cells isolated from PBMCs. Source of these receptors: a human donor in good health. Both conserved end residues are part of each CDR3. A D gene is named only where the DNA matches it firmly. Clone size, where shown, is once, few, many, or a class for clones that have expanded.

clone size: -
J gene: TRBJ2-2
D gene: TRBD2
V gene: TRBV7-3
CDR3 DNA: TGTGCCAGCAGCCCATCGGGAGGGGACACCGGGGAGCTGTTTTTT
CDR3 protein: CASSPSGGDTGELFF

clone size: -
J gene: TRBJ2-3
D gene: -
V gene: TRBV5-4
CDR3 DNA: TGTGCCAGCAGCTTGGACTCTAGCACAGATACGCAGTATTTT
CDR3 protein: CASSLDSSTDTQYF

clone size: -
J gene: TRBJ1-3
D gene: -
V gene: TRBV6-5
CDR3 DNA: TGTGCCAGCAGTCAGGCGGGACTCTCTGGAAACACCATATATTTT
CDR3 protein: CASSQAGLSGNTIYF

clone size: -
J gene: TRBJ2-1
D gene: TRBD2
V gene: TRBV9
CDR3 DNA: TGTGCCAGCAGCGTACCCTATTCAGAGCGGGAGGCGAATGAGCAGTTCTTC
CDR3 protein: CASSVPYSEREANEQFF

clone size: -
J gene: TRBJ1-1
D gene: TRBD1
V gene: TRBV5-1
CDR3 DNA: TGCGCCAGCAGCTTGGACAGGGGGGCTTCTACTGAAGCTTTCTTT
CDR3 protein: CASSLDRGASTEAFF

clone size: -
J gene: TRBJ2-7
D gene: TRBD1
V gene: TRBV11-2
CDR3 DNA: TGTGCCAGCAGCGGACAGGGGGGCCGGTACGAGCAGTACTTC
CDR3 protein: CASSGQGGRYEQYF

clone size: once
J gene: TRBJ2-5
D gene: -
V gene: TRBV9
CDR3 DNA: TGTGCCAGCAGCTCTAGCGTGTACCAAGAGACCCAGTACTTC
CDR3 protein: CASSSSVYQETQYF

clone size: -
J gene: TRBJ1-1
D gene: -
V gene: TRBV10-3
CDR3 DNA: TGTGCCATCAGTGAGTCGTTGAGGACAGTCCCTGAAGCTTTCTTT
CDR3 protein: CAISESLRTVPEAFF

clone size: once
J gene: TRBJ2-3
D gene: -
V gene: TRBV4-2
CDR3 DNA: TGTGCCAGCAGCCAAGATCGTAGGGAACTAGCAGATACGCAGTATTTT
CDR3 protein: CASSQDRRELADTQYF

clone size: -
J gene: TRBJ1-3
D gene: -
V gene: TRBV27
CDR3 DNA: TGTGCCAGCAGTTCCGGGACATCTGGAAACACCATATATTTT
CDR3 protein: CASSSGTSGNTIYF

clone size: -
J gene: TRBJ1-2
D gene: -
V gene: TRBV9
CDR3 DNA: TGTGCCAGCAGCGTAGTAGAAGGGAGCTGGGGCTACACCTTC
CDR3 protein: CASSVVEGSWGYTF

clone size: -
J gene: TRBJ2-3
D gene: -
V gene: TRBV6-1
CDR3 DNA: TGTGCCAGGCGGGACCGTCCTAGCACAGATACGCAGTATTTT
CDR3 protein: CARRDRPSTDTQYF

clone size: -
J gene: TRBJ1-1
D gene: TRBD1
V gene: TRBV9
CDR3 DNA: TGTGCCAGCAGCGCCCTGACAGGGCTAGCTTTCTTT
CDR3 protein: CASSALTGLAFF

clone size: -
J gene: TRBJ2-1
D gene: TRBD1
V gene: TRBV19
CDR3 DNA: TGTGCCAGTAGTATCTGGACAGGGCTAGGGTACAATGAGCAGTTCTTC
CDR3 protein: CASSIWTGLGYNEQFF

clone size: -
J gene: TRBJ1-2
D gene: TRBD1
V gene: TRBV6-1
CDR3 DNA: TGTGCCAGCAGTGCTGCAGGGGGCCATGGCTACACCTTC
CDR3 protein: CASSAAGGHGYTF

clone size: -
J gene: TRBJ1-1
D gene: -
V gene: TRBV6-5
CDR3 DNA: TGTGCCAGCATCTCTCTCGGGGGGAGTACTGAAGCTTTCTTT
CDR3 protein: CASISLGGSTEAFF

clone size: -
J gene: TRBJ2-7
D gene: -
V gene: TRBV18
CDR3 DNA: TGTGCCAGCTCAGGAACCCCAGGGGCCGAGCAGTACTTC
CDR3 protein: CASSGTPGAEQYF

clone size: -
J gene: TRBJ2-1
D gene: TRBD1
V gene: TRBV5-1
CDR3 DNA: TGCGCCAGCAGCTTGGGGACAGGGGGCGATGAGCAGTTCTTC
CDR3 protein: CASSLGTGGDEQFF

clone size: once
J gene: TRBJ1-5
D gene: -
V gene: TRBV19
CDR3 DNA: TGTGCCAGTAGTCCTTACAATCAGCCCCAGCATTTT
CDR3 protein: CASSPYNQPQHF

clone size: -
J gene: TRBJ2-3
D gene: -
V gene: TRBV30
CDR3 DNA: TGTGCCTGGACAGCTGGGTTTAGCCACCACACAGATACGCAGTATTTT
CDR3 protein: CAWTAGFSHHTDTQYF

clone size: -
J gene: TRBJ1-5
D gene: TRBD1
V gene: TRBV6-5
CDR3 DNA: TGTGCCAGCTCGGGGCAGGGGGCCACTCAGCCCCAGCATTTT
CDR3 protein: CASSGQGATQPQHF

clone size: -
J gene: TRBJ1-5
D gene: -
V gene: TRBV28
CDR3 DNA: TGTGCCAGCAGTTTAGTAGCAGGCAATCAGCCCCAGCATTTT
CDR3 protein: CASSLVAGNQPQHF

clone size: -
J gene: TRBJ2-5
D gene: -
V gene: TRBV6-5
CDR3 DNA: TGTGCCAGCCTGAAGCTGGAGACCCAGTACTTC
CDR3 protein: CASLKLETQYF

clone size: -
J gene: TRBJ1-1
D gene: -
V gene: TRBV6-1
CDR3 DNA: TGTGCCAGCACAAGGGGCACTGAAGCTTTCTTT
CDR3 protein: CASTRGTEAFF

clone size: -
J gene: TRBJ2-1
D gene: -
V gene: TRBV7-3
CDR3 DNA: TGTGCCAGCAGCCACCACGGGACTTGGAGCGATGAGCAGTTCTTC
CDR3 protein: CASSHHGTWSDEQFF

clone size: -
J gene: TRBJ2-2
D gene: TRBD1
V gene: TRBV2
CDR3 DNA: TGTGCCAGCAGCACCCGGACAGGGAGAGCGGGCGGGGAGCTGTTTTTT
CDR3 protein: CASSTRTGRAGGELFF

clone size: once
J gene: TRBJ2-1
D gene: TRBD2
V gene: TRBV13
CDR3 DNA: TGTGCCAGCAGCTATACTAGCGGGAGTTACAATGAGCAGTTCTTC
CDR3 protein: CASSYTSGSYNEQFF

clone size: -
J gene: TRBJ2-7
D gene: -
V gene: TRBV4-2
CDR3 DNA: TGTGCCAGCAGCCAAGAGGACTGGGTTAAGGACGAGCAGTACTTC
CDR3 protein: CASSQEDWVKDEQYF

clone size: -
J gene: TRBJ1-3
D gene: -
V gene: TRBV19
CDR3 DNA: TGTGCCAGTAGTCCCCTGAGGGCGGAAGACACCATATATTTT
CDR3 protein: CASSPLRAEDTIYF

clone size: once
J gene: TRBJ1-5
D gene: -
V gene: TRBV30
CDR3 DNA: TGTGCCTGGATGGGGGGAGGGGCGCATCAGCCCCAGCATTTT
CDR3 protein: CAWMGGGAHQPQHF

clone size: -
J gene: TRBJ1-4
D gene: TRBD1
V gene: TRBV28
CDR3 DNA: TGTGCCAGCAGTATCCCAGGGGGGGAAAAACTGTTTTTT
CDR3 protein: CASSIPGGEKLFF

clone size: -
J gene: TRBJ2-1
D gene: TRBD2
V gene: TRBV30
CDR3 DNA: TGTGCCTGCGGGGGGTACAATGAGCAGTTCTTC
CDR3 protein: CACGGYNEQFF

clone size: -
J gene: TRBJ2-1
D gene: -
V gene: TRBV7-3
CDR3 DNA: TGTGCCAGCAGCCCCCCGCCCTATCGCTCCTACAATGAGCAGTTCTTC
CDR3 protein: CASSPPPYRSYNEQFF

clone size: -
J gene: TRBJ2-5
D gene: -
V gene: TRBV7-8
CDR3 DNA: TGTGCCAGCAGCTACGGACAGATTCAAGAGACCCAGTACTTC
CDR3 protein: CASSYGQIQETQYF

clone size: -
J gene: TRBJ1-5
D gene: TRBD1
V gene: TRBV2
CDR3 DNA: TGTGCCAGCACCACAATAGGACAGGGCGATCAGCCCCAGCATTTT
CDR3 protein: CASTTIGQGDQPQHF

clone size: -
J gene: TRBJ2-2
D gene: -
V gene: TRBV9
CDR3 DNA: TGTGCCAGCAGTGTTAGGGACTTCAACACCGGGGAGCTGTTTTTT
CDR3 protein: CASSVRDFNTGELFF

clone size: -
J gene: TRBJ1-2
D gene: -
V gene: TRBV19
CDR3 DNA: TGTGCCAGTTTTCCCCCAGGGTATGGCTACACCTTC
CDR3 protein: CASFPPGYGYTF

clone size: -
J gene: TRBJ1-1
D gene: -
V gene: TRBV15
CDR3 DNA: TGTGCCACCAGCAGAGATGATGGGCAGGGCTATATGACTGAAGCTTTCTTT
CDR3 protein: CATSRDDGQGYMTEAFF

clone size: once
J gene: TRBJ2-3
D gene: TRBD2
V gene: TRBV19
CDR3 DNA: TGTGCCAGTGGGAGACTAGCGGACACAGATACGCAGTATTTT
CDR3 protein: CASGRLADTDTQYF

clone size: -
J gene: TRBJ1-2
D gene: -
V gene: TRBV5-6
CDR3 DNA: TGTGCCAGCAGCTTGCAGGGTGAAAGCTATGGCTACACCTTC
CDR3 protein: CASSLQGESYGYTF

clone size: once
J gene: TRBJ2-7
D gene: TRBD2
V gene: TRBV10-2
CDR3 DNA: TGCGCCAGCCTGACTAGCGCCTACGAGCAGTACTTC
CDR3 protein: CASLTSAYEQYF

clone size: -
J gene: TRBJ2-1
D gene: TRBD2
V gene: TRBV28
CDR3 DNA: TGTGCCAGCATACTAGCGGGAGACGAGGAGCAGTTCTTC
CDR3 protein: CASILAGDEEQFF

clone size: -
J gene: TRBJ2-7
D gene: -
V gene: TRBV19
CDR3 DNA: TGTGCCAGTAGTATGACATCAGGGACAAGGGAGCAGTACTTC
CDR3 protein: CASSMTSGTREQYF

clone size: -
J gene: TRBJ2-7
D gene: TRBD2
V gene: TRBV27
CDR3 DNA: TGTGCCAGCAGTCCCACGGGGGGGCAGGCGGACGAGCAGTACTTC
CDR3 protein: CASSPTGGQADEQYF

clone size: once
J gene: TRBJ2-5
D gene: -
V gene: TRBV5-3
CDR3 DNA: TGTGCCAGAAGCCCCACCATTCTAGGGAAAGGGGCCTGGCAAGAGACCCAGTACTTC
CDR3 protein: CARSPTILGKGAWQETQYF